Described below is a single T cell receptor (beta chain) sequence and its context. The antigen is not known. This sample is drawn from a study of monozygotic twins with inflammatory bowel disease. Study-wide points: Versus healthy twins, IBD patients showed fewer clonotypes shared with others, especially with disease activity. Healthy co-twins, by inverse Simpson, had higher TCRbeta diversity than their siblings with IBD.

Template switching was used to attach UMIs, which incorporated a 6-nucleotide sample barcode. TCRdb reprocessed the 5' RACE reads; each CDR3 protein has one entry and no DNA is given. The sample table sets out 93,000 or so distinct CDR3 sequences. The CDR3 is 12 amino acids. Germline lookup yields CDR1 MNHNY and CDR2 SVGAGI (reference sequence). This sequence originates from a human donor with ulcerative colitis or Crohn's disease, or a healthy co-twin of an affected twin (not recorded which). The source material was blood. J is TRBJ2-7 and V is TRBV6-6. This CDR3 is CASSPRTHEQYF.